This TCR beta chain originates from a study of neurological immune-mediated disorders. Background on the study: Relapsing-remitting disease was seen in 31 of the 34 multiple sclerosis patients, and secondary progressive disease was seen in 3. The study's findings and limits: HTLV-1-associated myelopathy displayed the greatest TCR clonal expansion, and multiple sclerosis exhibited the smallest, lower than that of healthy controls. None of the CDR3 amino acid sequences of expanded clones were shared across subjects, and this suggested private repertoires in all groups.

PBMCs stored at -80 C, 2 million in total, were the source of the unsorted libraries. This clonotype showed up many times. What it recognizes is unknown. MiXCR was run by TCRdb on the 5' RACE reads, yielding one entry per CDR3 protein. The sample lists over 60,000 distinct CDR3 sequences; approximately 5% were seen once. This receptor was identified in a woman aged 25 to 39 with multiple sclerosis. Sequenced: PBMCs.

Here the CDR3 DNA reads TGCGCAAGCGGGGGGGCCGGGGCCAACGTCCTGACTTTC. It yields the protein CASGGAGANVLTF. The V call is TRBV5-1, the J call TRBJ2-6; 10 bases agree with TRBD2. The length of the CDR3 is 13 residues. CDR1 and CDR2 (germline): SGHRS, YFSETQ.